This T cell receptor (beta chain) was profiled in a study of blood T cells in healthy people across ages. Study-level findings and limits: In older individuals, TCR beta diversity per million T cells was lower, falling roughly linearly with age. It was not possible, with unsorted PBMCs, to conclusively compare naive and antigen-experienced cells.

Trimming left V 2 bases short and J 5 bases short, with 7 bases between. This CDR3 contains 12 residues. Per sample, a minimum of 6.5 million PBMCs were isolated. To note about this clonotype: Its matching antigen is unknown.

Using a J-beta primer mix together with a sample-barcoded 5' primer, a second PCR was run for about 6 to 11 cycles. MiXCR, applied by TCRdb to the 5' RACE reads, yields one record per CDR3 protein. The sample includes about 670,000 distinct CDR3 sequences, 52% of them seen just once. V gene TRBV12-3 or TRBV12-4 combines with J gene TRBJ2-7; D gene uncertain. The sequence was obtained from a woman over 75 in good health. Sequenced input: blood. For the CDR3, the DNA is TGTGCCAGCAGTTTAATACCAAACGAGCAGTACTTC. It translates to CASSLIPNEQYF.